Following are 29 T cell receptor beta chains from one sample sequenced in a study of T cells after yellow fever vaccination. TCRdb reprocessed the 5' RACE reads with MiXCR, giving one entry per CDR3 protein. The profile covers more than 95,000 distinct CDR3 sequences, with roughly 15% appearing a single time and around 40% taken by the ten largest. This sample comprised CD8+ T cells sorted from PBMCs, obtained 5 days after the yellow fever booster vaccination. Receptors were obtained from a young man who received the YFV17D yellow fever vaccine.

The chain joins TRBV5-1 to TRBJ2-1; 9 bases are a match to TRBD1. The V gene end was trimmed by 4 bases and the J gene end by 8 bases; junction bases not matched to a gene: 7. The CDR3 extends over 14 amino acids. Germline V gene sequence: CDR1 SGHRS, CDR2 YFSETQ. This CDR3 is CASSHRQGGYEQFF. Written as DNA, the CDR3 is TGCGCCAGCAGCCACCGACAGGGGGGCTATGAGCAGTTCTTC. The entire variable domain, with the rest obtained from reference TRBV5-1 and TRBJ2-1, is as follows: KAGVTQTPRYLIKTRGQQVTLSCSPISGHRSVSWYQQTPGQGLQFLFEYFSETQRNKGNFPGRFSGRQFSNSRSEMNVSTLELGDSALYLCASSHRQGGYEQFFGPGTRLTVL.

This clonotype was counted a few times. The CDR3 DNA sequence: TGTGCCAGCAGTGAATATCTGGAGGTCGAAAACATTCAGTACTTC. Its translation: CASSEYLEVENIQYF. The genes are TRBV25-1 and TRBJ2-4; a weak D match, TRBD2 (5 bases). The CDR3 spans 15 residues. V lost 0 bases and J 5 bases, leaving 11 bases between the germline ends. Germline V lookup: CDR1 MGHDK, CDR2 SYGVNS.

CDR3 loop: CASSVEGSEAFF. The CDR3 DNA follows: TGTGCCAGCAGCGTAGAGGGGTCTGAAGCTTTCTTT. The chain links TRBV13 to TRBJ1-1, with D perhaps matching TRBD1 (5 bases). Germline values: CDR1 PRHDT, CDR2 FYEKMQ (reference sequence). This CDR3 is built from 12 residues. Trimming cost V 5 bases and J 6 bases, with 10 bases left between them.

This clonotype was recorded many times. The J gene is TRBJ1-2, the V gene TRBV7-8; D gene uncertain. V was shortened by 0 bases and J by 7 bases, with 15 bases between the two germline ends. CDR1 is SGHVS, CDR2 FQNEAQ, per germline. The CDR3 totals 15 residues. The CDR3 reads CASSLAAGTYPGYTF. CDR3 nucleotides: TGTGCCAGCAGCTTAGCGGCAGGCACGTATCCTGGCTACACCTTC.

The V gene is TRBV12-3 or TRBV12-4, the J gene TRBJ2-1; the match to TRBD2 covers 12 bases. Unmatched junction bases numbered 4, after V lost 6 bases and J lost 4 bases. The CDR3 has 15 residues. The CDR3 DNA reads TGTGCCAGCAGCAAGACTAGCGGGGGTTACAATGAGCAGTTCTTC. Its protein is CASSKTSGGYNEQFF.

This clonotype was seen only a few times. The chain has TRBV12-3 or TRBV12-4 and TRBJ2-3, with TRBD1 identical over 8 bases. The CDR3 is made up of 14 amino acids. V was pared by 6 bases and J by 5 bases, with 7 bases of the junction left unmatched. CDR3 loop: CASRGAGGLDTQYF. In nucleotides, the CDR3 is TGTGCCAGCAGAGGAGCAGGGGGCTTAGATACGCAGTATTTT.

J is TRBJ2-7 and V is TRBV7-2, with 9 bases aligning to TRBD1. The CDR3 is 15 residues long. J gave up 2 bases and V 5 bases, and 7 bases lay outside the gene matches. Germline V gene sequence: CDR1 SGHTA, CDR2 FQGNSA. The CDR3 loop reads CASSGDREIAYEQYF. CDR3 sequence (DNA): TGTGCCAGCAGCGGGGACAGGGAAATCGCCTACGAGCAGTACTTC.

This clonotype was picked up a small number of times. This sequence joins TRBV20-1 and TRBJ2-2; the match to TRBD2 covers 12 bases. Losses at the gene ends were 6 bases for V and 4 bases for J; bases not matched to a gene: 6. The CDR3 has 15 residues. CDR1 is DFQATT, CDR2 SNEGSKA, per germline (reference sequence). The CDR3 nucleotides are TGCAGTGCGCTAGCGGGGGGGCCGGGCACCGGGGAGCTGTTTTTT. It codes for CSALAGGPGTGELFF.

This chain links TRBV11-3 with TRBJ2-4; D not certain. Between the trimmed V and J ends, which lost 5 bases and 5 bases, there was a span of 13 bases. The CDR3 covers 14 residues. Germline CDR1 reads SGHNT; CDR2 reads YENEEA. The CDR3 DNA is TGTGCCAGCAGCCCACGAGATGGGGAAAACATTCAGTACTTC. Residues: CASSPRDGENIQYF.

Turning to this clonotype: One end of the junction is discordant with germline, which a read error may explain. The chain employs TRBV4-1 and TRBJ1-1, with TRBD1 as a possible D gene (6 bases). Germline CDR1 and CDR2: MGHRA and YSYEKL. The CDR3 runs to 15 residues. CDR3 DNA sequence: TGCGCCAGCAACCAACCAGGACAGCAGTATGCCAAAGCTTTCTTT. It codes for CASNQPGQQYAKAFF.

This clonotype was counted a few times. This sequence joins TRBV20-1 and TRBJ2-1; TRBD2 matches 9 bases. Germline values: CDR1 DFQATT, CDR2 SNEGSKA (reference sequence). The CDR3 covers 13 residues. J gave up 8 bases and V 4 bases, and 6 bases lay outside the gene matches. The DNA for the CDR3 is TGCAGTGCTAATTTGGCGGGGGGGGATGAGCAGTTCTTC. This sequence encodes CSANLAGGDEQFF.

The chain employs TRBV20-1 and TRBJ2-1; 15 bases line up with TRBD2. CDR3 length: 15 residues. The trim removed 6 bases at V and 9 bases at J, leaving 9 bases unmatched. Germline V gene lookup returns CDR1 DFQATT and CDR2 SNEGSKA (reference sequence). The CDR3 is CSADWTSGGAGEQFF. CDR3 in DNA: TGCAGTGCGGACTGGACTAGCGGGGGGGCTGGTGAGCAGTTCTTC.

This clonotype showed up many times. The rearrangement links TRBV12-3 or TRBV12-4 to TRBJ2-5, with D unclear. This CDR3 is 14 amino acids long. V was clipped by 2 bases and J by 1 base, with 8 bases between them. CDR3 DNA: TGTGCCAGCAGTTTACGGACGGCCCAAGAGACCCAGTACTTC. Translating it yields CASSLRTAQETQYF.

The rearrangement uses TRBV13 and TRBJ1-2, with D perhaps matching TRBD1 (5 bases). V was shortened by 8 bases and J by 4 bases, with 14 bases between the two germline ends. The CDR3 spans 13 residues. Germline CDR1 and CDR2: PRHDT and FYEKMQ (reference sequence). The CDR3 sequence is CASRYSGGYGYTF. The CDR3, as DNA: TGTGCCAGCCGCTATTCCGGGGGCTATGGCTACACCTTC.

This clonotype was counted at least ten times. The chain joins TRBV3-1 to TRBJ2-3; 11 bases fit TRBD2. Unmatched junction bases numbered 7, after V lost 0 bases and J lost 5 bases. Germline CDR1 reads LGHDT; CDR2 reads YNNKEL (reference sequence). CDR3 length: 17 residues. The CDR3 DNA is TGTGCCAGCAGCCAAGATAGCGGGGGGGTCCGCGGAGATACGCAGTATTTT. Its translation: CASSQDSGGVRGDTQYF.

This rearrangement joins TRBV4-1 to TRBJ2-1; TRBD2 agrees at 7 bases. CDR1 and CDR2 (germline): MGHRA, YSYEKL. J was trimmed by 6 bases and V by 0 bases; bases with no gene match: 8. CDR3 size: 16 residues. CDR3 coding DNA: TGCGCCAGCAGCCAAGATTTGGGGGGGATCGGCAATGAGCAGTTCTTC. This sequence encodes CASSQDLGGIGNEQFF.

This clonotype was counted only a few times. This chain joins TRBV12-3 or TRBV12-4 and TRBJ2-1; 9 bases are a match to TRBD1. Losses at the gene ends were 6 bases for V and 2 bases for J; bases not matched to a gene: 5. The CDR3 covers 15 residues. In nucleotides, the CDR3 is TGTGCCAGCAGCAGTAGACAGGGGGCCTACAATGAGCAGTTCTTC. This gives the protein CASSSRQGAYNEQFF.

J is TRBJ2-7 and V is TRBV6-5; D is perhaps TRBD1 (6 bases). Deletions cut 5 bases from V and 0 bases from J, with 14 bases between. CDR3 length: 15 residues. Germline CDR1 is MNHEY and CDR2 is SVGAGI. In DNA form, the CDR3 reads TGTGCCAGCAGTATACAGGGATCGGGCTCCTACGAGCAGTACTTC. Protein product: CASSIQGSGSYEQYF.

This clonotype has more than one count but fewer than ten. The chain recombines TRBV29-1 with TRBJ2-5, with D perhaps matching TRBD1 (5 bases). Germline lookup yields CDR1 SQVTM and CDR2 ANQGSEA. The CDR3 runs to 12 residues. Trimming pared 6 bases from V and 3 bases from J, leaving 11 bases between. The CDR3 region has the DNA TGCAGCGTCTCAGGGAACGAAGAGACCCAGTACTTC. It codes for CSVSGNEETQYF.

This clonotype was recorded once. The chain employs TRBV29-1 and TRBJ2-3; the match to TRBD2 covers 9 bases. The assigned J gene may be wrong: the sequence end matches TRBJ2-1 better. CDR1 is SQVTM, CDR2 ANQGSEA, per germline. This CDR3 has 15 amino acids. The CDR3 loop is CSVALFGGRANEQFF. The CDR3 DNA reads TGCAGCGTTGCCCTTTTTGGCGGGAGGGCCAATGAGCAGTTCTTC.

This chain links TRBV6-5 with TRBJ2-1; TRBD2 agrees at 10 bases. The CDR3 is 15 amino acids. Per germline, CDR1 MNHEY and CDR2 SVGAGI. V was pared by 2 bases and J by 6 bases, with 4 bases of the junction left unmatched. The CDR3 bases are TGTGCCAGCAGTTACGTAGCGGGGGGTCGCAATGAGCAGTTCTTC. This sequence encodes CASSYVAGGRNEQFF.

The chain employs TRBV11-2 and TRBJ2-3; 12 bases line up with TRBD2. The germline CDR1 and CDR2 sequences are SGHAT and FQNNGV. The V gene end was trimmed by 5 bases and the J gene end by 4 bases; junction bases not matched to a gene: 7. CDR3 length: 16 residues. CDR3 in DNA: TGTGCCAGCAGCGACCGGACTAGCGGGGACGCAGATACGCAGTATTTT. Protein product: CASSDRTSGDADTQYF.

The chain links TRBV20-1 to TRBJ2-7; D gene uncertain. Germline CDR1 and CDR2: DFQATT and SNEGSKA (reference sequence). Trimming left V 1 base short and J 1 base short, with 8 bases between. The CDR3 loop spans 13 amino acids. As DNA, the CDR3 is TGCAGTGCTAGAGGACGAGGATCCTACGAGCAGTACTTC. It yields the protein CSARGRGSYEQYF.

This clonotype has just a few counts. This chain links TRBV7-2 with TRBJ1-5; D unresolved. The CDR3 runs 12 residues. The V and J ends lost 4 bases and 3 bases respectively, with 4 bases between them. The V gene's germline CDR1 is SGHTA and CDR2 FQGNSA. The CDR3 DNA is TGTGCCAGCAGCTCTGTCAATCAGCCCCAGCATTTT. Its translation is CASSSVNQPQHF.

This clonotype was observed a handful of times. The CDR3 sequence: CASILRVGQGASNEQYV. The CDR3 DNA follows: TGTGCCAGCATTCTCCGAGTCGGACAGGGGGCGTCCAACGAGCAGTACGTC. This chain joins TRBV7-2 and TRBJ2-7; 11 bases agree with TRBD1. With V trimmed by 7 bases and J by 5 bases, 16 bases remained unmatched. Germline CDR1 is SGHTA and CDR2 is FQGNSA. This CDR3 spans 17 amino acids.

This chain connects TRBV20-1 to TRBJ2-2, with 11 bases fitting TRBD2. The V gene end was trimmed by 4 bases and the J gene end by 10 bases; junction bases not matched to a gene: 11. Germline values: CDR1 DFQATT, CDR2 SNEGSKA (reference sequence). CDR3 length: 15 amino acids. The CDR3 DNA sequence: TGCAGTGCTATCCCGACTAGCGGGGTGGCGGAGGAGCTGTTTTTT. It is translated as CSAIPTSGVAEELFF.

This clonotype was detected only a few times. This chain connects TRBV10-3 to TRBJ2-3; no firm D call. Germline loops: CDR1 ENHRY, CDR2 SYGVKD. Trimming removed 6 bases from V and 0 bases from J, with 7 bases in between. The CDR3 spans 13 residues. The CDR3 DNA sequence: TGTGCCATCAGGGCAGAAAGCACAGATACGCAGTATTTT. It translates to CAIRAESTDTQYF.

This clonotype was counted only a few times. The chain recombines TRBV11-2 with TRBJ2-1; 14 positions agree with TRBD2. Germline V CDR1 and CDR2: SGHAT, FQNNGV. V lost 4 bases, J lost 5 bases, and 10 bases stayed unmatched. The CDR3 sequence is 18 residues long. CDR3 nucleotides: TGTGCCAGCAGCTACGGACTAGCGGGGGGCCGGGGTGACAATGAGCAGTTCTTC. Its protein product is CASSYGLAGGRGDNEQFF.

The chain employs TRBV11-2 and TRBJ2-1; TRBD2 matches 9 bases. CDR1 SGHAT and CDR2 FQNNGV come from the germline V gene. The CDR3 has 16 residues. The V segment lost 1 base and the J segment 5 bases; nucleotides outside the gene matches: 6. The CDR3 coding sequence is TGTGCCAGCAGCTTAGGTTCCCTAGCGGGGCACAATGAGCAGTTCTTC. Its protein is CASSLGSLAGHNEQFF.